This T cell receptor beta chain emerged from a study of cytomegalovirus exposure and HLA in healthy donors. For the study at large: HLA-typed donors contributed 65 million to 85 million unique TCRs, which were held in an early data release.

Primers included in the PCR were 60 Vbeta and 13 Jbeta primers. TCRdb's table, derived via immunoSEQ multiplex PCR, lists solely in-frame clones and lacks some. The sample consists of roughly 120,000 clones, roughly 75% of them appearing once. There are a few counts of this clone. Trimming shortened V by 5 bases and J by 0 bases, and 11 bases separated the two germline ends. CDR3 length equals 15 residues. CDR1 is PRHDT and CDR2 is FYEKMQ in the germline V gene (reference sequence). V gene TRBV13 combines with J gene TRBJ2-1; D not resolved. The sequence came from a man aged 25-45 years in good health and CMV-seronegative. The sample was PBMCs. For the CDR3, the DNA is TGTGCCAGCAGCCATATAACGAGCTCCTACAATGAGCAGTTCTTC. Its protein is CASSHITSSYNEQFF.